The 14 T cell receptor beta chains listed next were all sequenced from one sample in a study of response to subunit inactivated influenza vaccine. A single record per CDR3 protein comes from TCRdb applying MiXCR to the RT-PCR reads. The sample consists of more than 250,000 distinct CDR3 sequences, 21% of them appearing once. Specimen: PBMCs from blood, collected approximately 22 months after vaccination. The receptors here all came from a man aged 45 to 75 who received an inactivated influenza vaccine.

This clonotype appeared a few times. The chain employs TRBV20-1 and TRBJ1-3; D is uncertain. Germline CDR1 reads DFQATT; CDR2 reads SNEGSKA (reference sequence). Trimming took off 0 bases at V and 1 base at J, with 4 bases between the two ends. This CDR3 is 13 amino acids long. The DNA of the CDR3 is TGCAGTGCTAGAGAGGTTTCTGGAAACACCATATATTTT. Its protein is CSAREVSGNTIYF.

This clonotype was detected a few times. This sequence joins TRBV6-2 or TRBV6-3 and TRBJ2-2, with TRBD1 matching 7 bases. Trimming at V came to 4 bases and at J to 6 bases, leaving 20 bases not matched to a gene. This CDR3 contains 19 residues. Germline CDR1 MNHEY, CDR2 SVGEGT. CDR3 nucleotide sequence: TGTGCCAGCAGTTCAAGATCAACCCCGGGACAGCATGTAGCCGGGGAGCTGTTTTTT. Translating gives CASSSRSTPGQHVAGELFF.

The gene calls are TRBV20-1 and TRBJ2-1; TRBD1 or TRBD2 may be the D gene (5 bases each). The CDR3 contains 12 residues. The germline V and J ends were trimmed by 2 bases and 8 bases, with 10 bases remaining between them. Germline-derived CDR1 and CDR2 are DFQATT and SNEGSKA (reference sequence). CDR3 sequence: CSARRGQYEQFF. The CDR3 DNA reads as TGCAGTGCTAGACGGGGCCAATATGAGCAGTTCTTC.

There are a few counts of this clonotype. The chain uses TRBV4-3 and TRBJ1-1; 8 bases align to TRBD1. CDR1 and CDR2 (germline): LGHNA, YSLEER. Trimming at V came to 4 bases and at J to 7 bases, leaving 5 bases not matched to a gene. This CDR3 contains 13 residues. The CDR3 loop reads CASSRTGLDEAFF. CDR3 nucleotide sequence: TGCGCCAGCAGCCGGACAGGGCTGGATGAAGCTTTCTTT.

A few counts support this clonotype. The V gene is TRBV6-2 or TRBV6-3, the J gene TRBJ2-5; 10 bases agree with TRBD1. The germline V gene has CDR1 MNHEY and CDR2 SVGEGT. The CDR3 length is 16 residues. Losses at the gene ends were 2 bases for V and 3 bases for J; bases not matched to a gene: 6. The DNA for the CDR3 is TGTGCCAGCAGTTACCGGGACAGGGGCCCCAAAGAGACCCAGTACTTC. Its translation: CASSYRDRGPKETQYF.

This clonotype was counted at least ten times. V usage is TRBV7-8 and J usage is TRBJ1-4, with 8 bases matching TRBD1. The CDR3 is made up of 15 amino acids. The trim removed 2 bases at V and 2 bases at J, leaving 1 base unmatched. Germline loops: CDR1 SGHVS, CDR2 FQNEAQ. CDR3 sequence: CASSLRQGTNEKLFF. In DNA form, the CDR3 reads TGTGCCAGCAGCTTACGACAGGGGACTAATGAAAAACTGTTTTTT.

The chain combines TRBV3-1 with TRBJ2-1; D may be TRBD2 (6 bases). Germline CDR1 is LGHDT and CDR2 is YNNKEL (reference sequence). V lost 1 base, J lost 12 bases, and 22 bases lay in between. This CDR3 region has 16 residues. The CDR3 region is CASSQVSARRDGGQFF. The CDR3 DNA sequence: TGTGCCAGCAGCCAAGTTTCGGCCCGAAGGGACGGGGGGCAGTTCTTC.

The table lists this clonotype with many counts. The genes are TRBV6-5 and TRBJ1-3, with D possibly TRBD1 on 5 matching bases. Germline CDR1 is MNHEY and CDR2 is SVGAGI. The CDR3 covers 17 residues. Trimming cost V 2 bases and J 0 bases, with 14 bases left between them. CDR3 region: CASSYDPPGRSGNTIYF. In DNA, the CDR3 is TGTGCCAGCAGTTACGACCCCCCAGGGCGCTCTGGAAACACCATATATTTT.

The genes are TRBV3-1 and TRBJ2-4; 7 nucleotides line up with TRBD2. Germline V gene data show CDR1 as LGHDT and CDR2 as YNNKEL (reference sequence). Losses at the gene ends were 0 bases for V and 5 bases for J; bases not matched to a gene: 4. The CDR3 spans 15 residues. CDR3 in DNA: TGTGCCAGCAGCCAAGATGGTCTAGCGGAAAACATTCAGTACTTC. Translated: CASSQDGLAENIQYF.

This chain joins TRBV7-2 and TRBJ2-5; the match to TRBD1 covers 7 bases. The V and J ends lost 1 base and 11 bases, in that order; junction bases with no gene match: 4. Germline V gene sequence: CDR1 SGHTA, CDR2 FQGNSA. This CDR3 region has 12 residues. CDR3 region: CASSLDRGSQYF. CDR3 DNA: TGTGCCAGCAGCTTAGACAGGGGATCGCAGTACTTC.

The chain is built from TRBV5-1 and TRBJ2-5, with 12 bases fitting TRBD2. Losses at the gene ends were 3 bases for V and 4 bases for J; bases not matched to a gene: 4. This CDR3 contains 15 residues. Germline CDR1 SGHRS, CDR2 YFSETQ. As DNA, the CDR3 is TGCGCCAGCAGCTCCGAGACTAGCGGGGGAGAGACCCAGTACTTC. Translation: CASSSETSGGETQYF. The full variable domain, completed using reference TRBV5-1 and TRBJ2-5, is KAGVTQTPRYLIKTRGQQVTLSCSPISGHRSVSWYQQTPGQGLQFLFEYFSETQRNKGNFPGRFSGRQFSNSRSEMNVSTLELGDSALYLCASSSETSGGETQYFGPGTRLLVL.

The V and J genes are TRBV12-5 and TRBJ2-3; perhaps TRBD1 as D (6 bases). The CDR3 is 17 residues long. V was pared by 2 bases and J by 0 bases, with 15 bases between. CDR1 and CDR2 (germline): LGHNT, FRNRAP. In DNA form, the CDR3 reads TGTGCTAGTGGTTTGTCCGAATATACAGGGAGCACAGATACGCAGTATTTT. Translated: CASGLSEYTGSTDTQYF.

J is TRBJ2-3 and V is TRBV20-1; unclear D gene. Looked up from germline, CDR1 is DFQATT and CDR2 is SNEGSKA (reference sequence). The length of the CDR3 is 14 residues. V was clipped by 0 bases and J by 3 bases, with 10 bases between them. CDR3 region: CSARDLRRTDTQYF. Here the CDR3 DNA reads TGCAGTGCTAGAGATCTCCGGAGAACAGATACGCAGTATTTT.

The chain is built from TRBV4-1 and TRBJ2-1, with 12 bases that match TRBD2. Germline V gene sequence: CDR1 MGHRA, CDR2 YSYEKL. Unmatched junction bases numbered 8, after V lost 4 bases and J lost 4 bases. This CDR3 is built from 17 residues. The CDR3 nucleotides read TGCGCCAGCAGCCCGGGACTAGCGGGTGGGCAGTACAATGAGCAGTTCTTC. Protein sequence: CASSPGLAGGQYNEQFF.